Below are 19 T cell receptor beta chains sequenced from a single sample in a study of CD8 T cells in Susac syndrome. cDNA came from about 0.5 to 1 ug RNA primed by random hexamers. TCRdb passed the immunoSEQ multiplex PCR reads through MiXCR, listing each CDR3 protein once. Among 100,000 to 150,000 distinct CDR3 sequences, 90% to 95% were seen once, and the ten largest hold roughly 0.11%. Sequencing used CD4+ T cells from PBMCs. Every receptor here comes from a human donor in good health.

The chain couples TRBV24-1 to TRBJ1-1; tentatively, D is TRBD1 (5 bases). The CDR3 loop spans 16 amino acids. Germline-derived CDR1 and CDR2 are KGHDR and SFDVKD. Trimming took 5 bases from V and 1 from J, leaving 16 bases between them. The CDR3 DNA follows: TGTGCCACCAGTGTAGAAGGTGCTGGGGGGAACACTGAAGCTTTCTTT. Amino acids: CATSVEGAGGNTEAFF.

The genes are TRBV7-2 and TRBJ2-7, with D perhaps matching TRBD2 (5 bases). The CDR3 totals 14 residues. V was clipped by 3 bases and J by 1 base, with 10 bases between them. Germline V lookup: CDR1 SGHTA, CDR2 FQGNSA. The CDR3 DNA reads as TGTGCCAGCAGCTTCGAGCGGAGATCCTACGAGCAGTACTTC. Residues: CASSFERRSYEQYF. Looking up the rest from reference TRBV7-2 and TRBJ2-7 gives the full variable domain: GAGVSQSPSNKVTEKGKDVELRCDPISGHTALYWYRQSLGQGLEFLIYFQGNSAPDKSGLPSDRFSAERTGGSVSTLTIQRTQQEDSAVYLCASSFERRSYEQYFGPGTRLTVT.

The chain combines TRBV2 with TRBJ2-5; D not certain. The CDR3 is 12 residues long. From germline, CDR1 is SNHLY and CDR2 FYNNEI. The V gene lost 2 bases and the J gene lost 12 bases, with 13 bases spanning the gap. The CDR3 region is CASSEFRVQEYF. In DNA, the CDR3 is TGTGCCAGCAGTGAATTTAGGGTCCAGGAGTACTTC.

This clonotype has only one observation. The chain recombines TRBV5-4 with TRBJ2-3; TRBD2 aligns across 10 bases. Germline CDR1 reads SGHNT; CDR2 reads YYREEE (reference sequence). V was pared by 0 bases and J by 4 bases, with 5 bases of the junction left unmatched. This CDR3 is 16 amino acids long. The CDR3 reads CASSLDSGRAADTQYF. The CDR3 nucleotides read TGTGCCAGCAGCTTGGACAGCGGGAGGGCAGCAGATACGCAGTATTTT.

The chain combines TRBV5-1 with TRBJ2-5, with TRBD2 matching over 10 bases. CDR1 SGHRS and CDR2 YFSETQ come from the germline V gene. CDR3 length equals 15 residues. J was trimmed by 4 bases and V by 4 bases; bases with no gene match: 7. The CDR3 reads CASSQIAGGGETQYF. In DNA, the CDR3 is TGCGCCAGCAGCCAAATAGCGGGAGGAGGAGAGACCCAGTACTTC.

The gene calls are TRBV27 and TRBJ1-5; D is ambiguous. V was trimmed by 5 bases and J by 0 bases, leaving 8 bases between them. Germline CDR1 and CDR2: MNHEY and SMNVEV (reference sequence). The CDR3 consists of 14 residues. The chain's CDR3 is CASSVGYSNQPQHF. The CDR3 nucleotides are TGTGCCAGCAGTGTAGGATATAGCAATCAGCCCCAGCATTTT.

The genes are TRBV3-1 and TRBJ2-7; 7 nucleotides line up with TRBD2. The length of the CDR3 is 15 residues. V shed 1 base and J 7 bases; nucleotides not matched to a gene: 10. Germline V gene lookup returns CDR1 LGHDT and CDR2 YNNKEL (reference sequence). The CDR3 DNA is TGTGCCAGCAGCCAAGGGACCACGAAAGCGGGGGAGCAGTACTTC. It codes for CASSQGTTKAGEQYF.

This rearrangement joins TRBV24-1 to TRBJ2-7; D gene uncertain. Germline CDR1 and CDR2: KGHDR and SFDVKD. V was shortened by 4 bases and J by 0 bases, with 3 bases between the two germline ends. The CDR3 is 12 residues long. CDR3 region: CATSELSYEQYF. CDR3 nucleotide sequence: TGTGCCACCAGTGAACTCTCCTACGAGCAGTACTTC.

The V and J genes are TRBV3-1 and TRBJ2-1; D is unclear. Trimming took 4 bases from V and 7 from J, leaving 11 bases between them. This CDR3 region has 13 residues. Per germline, CDR1 LGHDT and CDR2 YNNKEL (reference sequence). For the CDR3, the DNA is TGTGCCAGCAGCCCAGCGCGGTCTAATGAGCAGTTCTTC. It specifies CASSPARSNEQFF.

This clonotype was counted a single time. The chain combines TRBV6-6 with TRBJ1-2, with a weak D call TRBD1 (5 bases). V was shortened by 7 bases and J by 6 bases, with 15 bases between the two germline ends. CDR3 length: 13 amino acids. Germline lookup yields CDR1 MNHNY and CDR2 SVGAGI (reference sequence). The CDR3: CASTLGGSDGYTF. As DNA, the CDR3 is TGTGCCAGCACCCTGGGGGGGAGTGATGGCTACACCTTC.

The J gene is TRBJ2-3, the V gene TRBV29-1; TRBD2 might be the D (6 bases). The germline V gene has CDR1 SQVTM and CDR2 ANQGSEA. Trimming took 4 bases from V and 5 from J, leaving 7 bases between them. The CDR3 spans 11 residues. CDR3: CSVGGEDTQYF. The CDR3 coding sequence is TGCAGCGTTGGGGGGGAAGATACGCAGTATTTT.

This rearrangement joins TRBV7-6 to TRBJ2-5; no reliable D call. CDR1 SGHVS and CDR2 FNYEAQ come from the germline V gene. Trimming took off 1 base at V and 4 bases at J, with 10 bases between the two ends. The CDR3 runs 14 residues. The CDR3 DNA reads TGTGCCAGCAGCTTAGTGGGCACGGGAGAGACCCAGTACTTC. Translating it yields CASSLVGTGETQYF.

This chain connects TRBV10-3 to TRBJ2-5, with 7 bases lining up with TRBD2. With 6 bases clipped from V and 4 bases from J, the junction kept 8 bases outside the gene matches. This CDR3 comprises 14 residues. Germline-derived CDR1 and CDR2 are ENHRY and SYGVKD. The CDR3 here is CAISAGGSSETQYF. CDR3 in DNA: TGTGCCATCAGCGCGGGCGGGAGTTCAGAGACCCAGTACTTC.

The CDR3 spells CASSRTGEQYF. The CDR3 nucleotides are TGTGCCAGCAGCCGGACAGGGGAGCAGTACTTC. The V and J genes are TRBV3-1 and TRBJ2-7; 8 bases match TRBD1. This CDR3 contains 11 residues. Germline assignment: CDR1 LGHDT and CDR2 YNNKEL (reference sequence). V lost 4 bases and J lost 7; bases outside the gene matches: 0.

The chain combines TRBV28 with TRBJ2-5, with D hard to call. This CDR3 is built from 12 residues. CDR1 and CDR2 (germline): MDHEN, SYDVKM. The V end lost 4 bases, the J end lost 5 bases, and 8 bases lay between the germline ends. CDR3 nucleotides: TGTGCCAGCAGTTCCCTGGTTGAGACCCAGTACTTC. It is translated as CASSSLVETQYF. Using reference TRBV28 and TRBJ2-5 for the parts outside the CDR3, the full variable domain is DVKVTQSSRYLVKRTGEKVFLECVQDMDHENMFWYRQDPGLGLRLIYFSYDVKMKEKGDIPEGYSVSREKKERFSLILESASTNQTSMYLCASSSLVETQYFGPGTRLLVL.

This clonotype was detected once. The genes are TRBV12-3 or TRBV12-4 and TRBJ1-5; D perhaps matches TRBD1 (5 bases). CDR3 length equals 13 residues. V lost 5 bases to trimming and J lost 11 bases, with 16 bases between them. The CDR3 sequence: CASSQKGYSAQHF. The DNA of the CDR3 is TGTGCCAGCAGTCAAAAGGGGTACTCGGCCCAGCATTTT.

Of note for this clonotype: One end of the junction does not line up with germline, which may come from a read error. The genes are TRBV7-9 and TRBJ1-2, with D unclear. The CDR3 extends over 11 amino acids. Germline V gene lookup returns CDR1 SEHNR and CDR2 FQNEAQ (reference sequence). In DNA form, the CDR3 reads TGTGCCAGCAGCCTACGGAGGGAGTATGGCTTC. Its translation is CASSLRREYGF.

The chain links TRBV20-1 to TRBJ2-7, with 8 bases lining up with TRBD2. The J segment lost 1 base and the V segment lost 7 bases, leaving 9 bases of the junction unmatched. Looked up from germline, CDR1 is DFQATT and CDR2 is SNEGSKA (reference sequence). The CDR3 sequence is 14 residues long. CDR3 DNA: TGCAGTGTTATCGTAGCGGGATTATCCTACGAGCAGTACTTC. Residues: CSVIVAGLSYEQYF.

Remarks on this clonotype: One end of the junction is discordant with germline, which a read error may explain. The rearrangement links TRBV7-2 to TRBJ2-5; tentatively, D is TRBD2 (5 bases). The germline V gene has CDR1 SGHTA and CDR2 FQGNSA. CDR3 length equals 13 residues. CDR3 DNA sequence: TGTGCCAGCAGCTTAGTAGCGTTCGAGAGCCAGTACTTC. This gives the protein CASSLVAFESQYF. The full variable domain, completed using reference TRBV7-2 and TRBJ2-5, is GAGVSQSPSNKVTEKGKDVELRCDPISGHTALYWYRQSLGQGLEFLIYFQGNSAPDKSGLPSDRFSAERTGGSVSTLTIQRTQQEDSAVYLCASSLVAFESQYFGPGTRLLVL.